Listed here is a single T cell receptor (beta chain). Its antigen remains unidentified. Profiling relied on immunoSEQ multiplex PCR, and the TCRdb table lists in-frame clones only, not all of them. The sample comprises approximately 1.4 million clones, 95% to 99% of which are singletons, and roughly 0.45% rests with the top ten. This sample was included in a study of shared clonotypes between healthy human individuals. General observations from the study: It was the non-shared clonotypes that had lower generation probabilities than clonotypes shared by all four donors.

The CDR3 has 16 residues. Per germline, CDR1 SGHDT and CDR2 YYEEEE. V trimming: 4 bases; J trimming: 2 bases; junction bases outside the gene matches: 8. The sequencing sample was made of naive CD4+ T cells sorted from blood. As for subset: CD45RA+ positively selected. The gene calls are TRBV5-6 and TRBJ2-1; 8 positions match TRBD2. The TCR comes from a man aged 30-40 years in good health. In nucleotides, the CDR3 is TGTGCCAGCAGCCCCCCCCTAGCGGGCCCCTACAATGAGCAGTTCTTC. Translating gives CASSPPLAGPYNEQFF.